The TCR beta chain under discussion was sequenced for a study of cytomegalovirus exposure and HLA in healthy donors. Study at large: Previous work identified some 120 million unique TCR beta sequences from 150 million to 200 million T cells.

Vbeta (60) and Jbeta (13) primers were used in the PCR. Sequenced by immunoSEQ multiplex PCR; TCRdb stores in-frame clones only, minus some. The sample holds about 200,000 clones, 70% to 90% seen once. In germline, CDR1 is SGHRS, CDR2 YFSETQ. The ends were cut back, 4 bases at V and 3 bases at J, with 10 bases in the middle. The CDR3 is 14 residues long. Specimen: PBMCs. The sequence was obtained from a woman under 40 in good health and CMV-seronegative. J is TRBJ2-2 and V is TRBV5-1; D is perhaps TRBD1 (5 bases). The CDR3 sequence is CASSLDIHTGELFF. The CDR3 nucleotides read TGCGCCAGCAGCCTGGACATACACACCGGGGAGCTGTTTTTT.